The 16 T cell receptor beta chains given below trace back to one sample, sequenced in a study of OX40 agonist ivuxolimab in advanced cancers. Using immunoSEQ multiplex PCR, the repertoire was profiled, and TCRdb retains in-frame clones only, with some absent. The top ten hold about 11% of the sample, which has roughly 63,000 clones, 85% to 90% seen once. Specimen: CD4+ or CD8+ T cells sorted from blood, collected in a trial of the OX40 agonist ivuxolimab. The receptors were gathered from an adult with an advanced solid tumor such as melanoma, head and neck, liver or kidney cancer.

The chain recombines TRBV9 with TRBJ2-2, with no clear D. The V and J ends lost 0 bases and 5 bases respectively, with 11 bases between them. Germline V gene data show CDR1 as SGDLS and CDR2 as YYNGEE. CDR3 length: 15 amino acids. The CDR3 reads CASSVARYLTGELFF. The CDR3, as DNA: TGTGCCAGCAGCGTAGCCCGCTATCTAACCGGGGAGCTGTTTTTT.

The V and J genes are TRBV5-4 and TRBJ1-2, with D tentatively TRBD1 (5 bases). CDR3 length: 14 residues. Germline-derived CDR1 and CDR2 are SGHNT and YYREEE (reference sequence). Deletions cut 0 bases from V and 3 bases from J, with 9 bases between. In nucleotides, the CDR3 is TGTGCCAGCAGCTTGGCAGGGACCTACTATGGCTACACCTTC. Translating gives CASSLAGTYYGYTF.

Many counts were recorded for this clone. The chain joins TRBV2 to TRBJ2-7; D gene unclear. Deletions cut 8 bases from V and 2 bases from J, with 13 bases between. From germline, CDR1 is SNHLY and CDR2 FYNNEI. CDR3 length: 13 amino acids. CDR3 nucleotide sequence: TGTGCCAGCGGCAGGCGCGCCGCCTACGAGCAGTACTTC. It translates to CASGRRAAYEQYF. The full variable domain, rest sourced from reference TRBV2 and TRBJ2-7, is EPEVTQTPSHQVTQMGQEVILRCVPISNHLYFYWYRQILGQKVEFLVSFYNNEISEKSEIFDDQFSVERPDGSNFTLKIRSTKLEDSAMYFCASGRRAAYEQYFGPGTRLTVT.

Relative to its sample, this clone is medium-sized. The DNA for the CDR3 is TGTGCCACCAGGGAGGGAAGAAACACTGAAGCTTTCTTT. Its protein product is CATREGRNTEAFF. The rearrangement joins TRBV15 to TRBJ1-1; D uncertain. The CDR3 extends over 13 amino acids. V dropped 6 bases and J dropped 2 bases, with 10 bases sitting between them. CDR1 and CDR2 from the germline V gene are LNHNV and YYDKDF (reference sequence).

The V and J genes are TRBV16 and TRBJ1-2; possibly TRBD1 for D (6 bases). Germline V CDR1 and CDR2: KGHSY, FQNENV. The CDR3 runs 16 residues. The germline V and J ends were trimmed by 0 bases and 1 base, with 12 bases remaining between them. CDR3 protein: CASSQSQGRINYGYTF. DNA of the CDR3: TGTGCCAGCAGCCAATCACAGGGCCGAATTAACTATGGCTACACCTTC.

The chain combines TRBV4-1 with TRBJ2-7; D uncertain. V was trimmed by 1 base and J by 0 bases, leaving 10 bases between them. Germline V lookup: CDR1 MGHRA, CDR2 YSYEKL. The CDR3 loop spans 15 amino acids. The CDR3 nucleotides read TGCGCCAGCAGCCAAGTCCAGGCGGACTCCTACGAGCAGTACTTC. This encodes CASSQVQADSYEQYF.

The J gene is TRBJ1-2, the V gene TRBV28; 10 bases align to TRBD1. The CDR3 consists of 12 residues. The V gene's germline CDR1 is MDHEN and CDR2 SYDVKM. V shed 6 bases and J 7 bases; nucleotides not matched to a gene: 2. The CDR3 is CASSDRGLGYTF. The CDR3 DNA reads TGTGCCAGCAGCGACAGGGGGCTTGGCTACACCTTC.

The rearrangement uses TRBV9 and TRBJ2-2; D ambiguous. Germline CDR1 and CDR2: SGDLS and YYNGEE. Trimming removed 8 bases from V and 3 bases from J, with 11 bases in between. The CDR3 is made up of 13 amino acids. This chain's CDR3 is CASLQSDTGELFF. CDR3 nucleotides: TGTGCCAGTCTCCAGTCGGACACCGGGGAGCTGTTTTTT.

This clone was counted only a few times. CDR3 coding DNA: TGTGCAAAACAGCTACTCCATAACTATGGCTACACCTTC. Encoded protein: CAKQLLHNYGYTF. The genes are TRBV2 and TRBJ1-2; D unclear. CDR3 length equals 13 residues. Germline assignment: CDR1 SNHLY and CDR2 FYNNEI.

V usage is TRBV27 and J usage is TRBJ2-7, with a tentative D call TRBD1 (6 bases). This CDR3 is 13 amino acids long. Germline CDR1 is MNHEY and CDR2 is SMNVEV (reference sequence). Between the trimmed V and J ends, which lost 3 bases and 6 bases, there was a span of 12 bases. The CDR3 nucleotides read TGTGCCAGCAGTTTCAACAGGGATAGCGAGCAGTACTTC. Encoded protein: CASSFNRDSEQYF.

The CDR3 reads CASSLGGFLNYEQYF. For the CDR3, the DNA is TGTGCCAGCAGCTTAGGGGGGTTCCTCAACTACGAGCAGTACTTC. J is TRBJ2-7 and V is TRBV7-8, with D perhaps being TRBD1 or TRBD2 (5 bases each). Trimming took off 1 base at V and 3 bases at J, with 13 bases between the two ends. The CDR3 length is 15 residues. Germline V gene lookup returns CDR1 SGHVS and CDR2 FQNEAQ.

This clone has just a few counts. Here the CDR3 reads CASSGPDRGLNQPQHF. CDR3 DNA sequence: TGTGCCAGCAGTGGTCCGGACAGGGGGCTCAATCAGCCCCAGCATTTT. The V and J genes are TRBV2 and TRBJ1-5, with TRBD1 matching 11 bases. Germline CDR1 and CDR2: SNHLY and FYNNEI. J gave up 3 bases and V 4 bases, and 5 bases lay outside the gene matches. There are 16 residues in the CDR3.

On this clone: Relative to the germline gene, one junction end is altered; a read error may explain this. The CDR3 loop is CASRGAGETIF. The CDR3, as DNA: TGTGCCAGCAGGGGAGCGGGAGAGACGATCTTC. This chain joins TRBV2 and TRBJ2-7; 8 bases line up with TRBD2. The CDR3 has 11 amino acids. Germline CDR1 reads SNHLY; CDR2 reads FYNNEI.

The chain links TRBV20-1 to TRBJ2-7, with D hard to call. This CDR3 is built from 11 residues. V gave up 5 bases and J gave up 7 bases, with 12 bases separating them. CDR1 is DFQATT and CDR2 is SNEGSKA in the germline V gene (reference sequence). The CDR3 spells CSAPIPAEQYF. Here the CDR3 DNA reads TGCAGTGCTCCTATTCCCGCAGAGCAGTACTTC.

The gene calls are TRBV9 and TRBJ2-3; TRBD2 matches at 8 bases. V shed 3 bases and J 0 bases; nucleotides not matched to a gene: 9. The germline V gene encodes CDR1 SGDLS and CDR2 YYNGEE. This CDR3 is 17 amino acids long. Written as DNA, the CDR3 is TGTGCCAGCAGCGGTAGCGGGGTTCGATTTAGCACAGATACGCAGTATTTT. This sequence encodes CASSGSGVRFSTDTQYF.

The CDR3 DNA reads TGCGCCAGCACTCGGGGGGTCTACAATGAGCAGTTCTTC. It codes for CASTRGVYNEQFF. The chain joins TRBV10-2 to TRBJ2-1, with 7 bases that match TRBD2. The junction had 3 bases not matched to a gene; V was cut back by 7 bases and J by 3 bases. The CDR3 extends over 13 amino acids. In germline, CDR1 is WSHSY, CDR2 SAAADI.